This T cell receptor (beta chain) was sequenced in a study of T cells in Graves' hyperthyroidism and ophthalmopathy. Study-wide points: Separation of ophthalmopathy from stable hyperthyroidism was achieved by a 13 V-J model. Blood also held most thyroid clonotypes expanded beyond 0.001.

What was amplified from RNA transcripts were TCR beta CDR3 regions. First-round RT-PCR of the TCR CDR3 relied on the HTBI primer set. TCRdb processed the multiplex PCR reads anew with MiXCR; each CDR3 protein has one entry. The sample has 300,000 or so distinct CDR3 sequences, about 17% seen once; the top ten hold approximately 60%. About this clonotype itself: What it binds is not known.

Germline CDR1 and CDR2: LNHDA and SQIVND (reference sequence). V lost 3 bases and J lost 1, with 10 bases in between. The CDR3 is 15 amino acids. Uncontrolled infection, other autoimmune disease, pregnancy or lactation excluded patients. The TCR sequence derives from a woman in her sixties or seventies with Graves' ophthalmopathy. The chain has TRBV19 and TRBJ1-5; tentative D call: TRBD1 (5 bases). The specimen was blood. CDR3 sequence: CASSMGGRSNQPQHF. DNA for the CDR3: TGTGCCAGTAGTATGGGGGGTAGAAGCAATCAGCCCCAGCATTTT.